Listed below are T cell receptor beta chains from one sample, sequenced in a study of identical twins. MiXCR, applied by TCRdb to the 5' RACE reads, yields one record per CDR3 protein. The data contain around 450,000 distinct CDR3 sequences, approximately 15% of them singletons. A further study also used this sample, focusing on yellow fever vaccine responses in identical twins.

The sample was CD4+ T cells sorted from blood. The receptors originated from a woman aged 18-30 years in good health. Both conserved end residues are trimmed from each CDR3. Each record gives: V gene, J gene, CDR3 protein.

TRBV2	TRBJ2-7	ASSESVTGEQY
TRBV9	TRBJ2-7	ASSVVPPGVFEQY
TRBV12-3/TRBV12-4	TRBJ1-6	ASSPGSNSPLH
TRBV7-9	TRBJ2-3	ASSLVGGTQY
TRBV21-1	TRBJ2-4	ASSKRGGDPKNIQY
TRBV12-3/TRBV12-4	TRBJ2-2	ASKGQRNTGELF
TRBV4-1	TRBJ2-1	ASSHSGSSYNEQF
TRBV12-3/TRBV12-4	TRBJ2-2	ASQRDRDRPRTGELF
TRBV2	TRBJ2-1	ASIIRVWGRRVDEQF
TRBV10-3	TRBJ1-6	ATWGTGSNSPLH
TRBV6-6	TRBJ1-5	ASSYYGQPQH
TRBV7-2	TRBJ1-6	ASNLDGYNSPLH
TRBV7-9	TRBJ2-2	ASSLRAGGYTGELF
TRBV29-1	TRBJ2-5	SGAAGPETQY
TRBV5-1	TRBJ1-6	ASSLAGGKQNSPLH
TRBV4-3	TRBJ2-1	ASSQDGEEQF
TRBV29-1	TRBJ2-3	SVEKGGTDTQY
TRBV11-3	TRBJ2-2	ASSLAGERAGELF
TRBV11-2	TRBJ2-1	ASSLVFREAYNEQF
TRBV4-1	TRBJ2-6	ASSQVGTGANVLT
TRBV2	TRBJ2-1	ASSRTSGGLRNEQF
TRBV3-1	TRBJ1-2	ASSQERGVGGYT
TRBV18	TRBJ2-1	ASSPFLTSGTRNEQF
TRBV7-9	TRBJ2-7	ASSSTQGAYGPS
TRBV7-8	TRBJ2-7	ASSLPVGGEQY
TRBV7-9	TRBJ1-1	ASHNFGGTEAF
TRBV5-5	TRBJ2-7	ASSLLGQVLYEQY
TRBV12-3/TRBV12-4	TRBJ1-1	ASSWGGKRTEAF
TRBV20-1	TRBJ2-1	SAVAGGNYNEQF
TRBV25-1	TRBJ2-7	ASSAAGLAGYEQY
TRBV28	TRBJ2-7	ASSLGRWEQY
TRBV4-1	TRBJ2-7	ASSPDRSSYEQY
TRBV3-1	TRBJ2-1	ASSQATIEQF
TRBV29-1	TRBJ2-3	SGYGLAEGADTQY
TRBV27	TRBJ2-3	ASSPGLATLRTQY
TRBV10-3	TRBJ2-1	AISSSSGRTSLSYNEQF
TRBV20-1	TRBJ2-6	SAPRAPSGANVLT
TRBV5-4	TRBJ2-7	ASSLDHYEQY
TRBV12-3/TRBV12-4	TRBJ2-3	ASSLSGPDTQY